What follows describes a single T cell receptor beta chain. The data were taken from a study of blood T cell repertoires in COVID-19. Study-level background: Samples of COVID-19 (acute and convalescent) were obtained from the United States, Italy and Spain. T cells, B-cell-depleted T cells, or PBMCs provided the cDNA or gDNA that served as material.

The CDR3 is 13 residues long. CDR1 MNHNS and CDR2 SASEGT come from the germline V gene. Trimming took 1 base from V and 9 from J, leaving 10 bases between them. Authors' data handling: The assay estimated nucleated cells by amplifying reference gene primers. Repertoires were generated with immunoSEQ multiplex PCR, while TCRdb's copy carries only in-frame clones and drops some. V, J and clone size were drawn from that table, and D and trimming were deduced from the DNA. The sample includes about 210,000 clones, 82% of them seen just once. The J gene is TRBJ2-4, the V gene TRBV6-1, with D unclear. The TCR comes from a middle-aged woman with acute or convalescent COVID-19. What was sequenced was peripheral blood. The chain's CDR3 is CASSEDVVFIQYF. CDR3 coding DNA: TGTGCCAGCAGTGAAGATGTAGTATTCATTCAGTACTTC.